Shown below are 15 T cell receptor beta chains from a single sample sequenced in a study of T cell changes during pregnancy in multiple sclerosis. Measured with immunoSEQ multiplex PCR; TCRdb has only the in-frame clones, and not every one. The sample holds tens of thousands of clones; nearly 95% are singletons and the top ten take 0.43%. The sequences come from CD4+ T cells from peripheral blood mononuclear cells, collected in the third trimester of pregnancy. The origin of the receptors is a female donor in good health, enrolled as a control in a pregnancy study.

A single count supports this clone. The chain couples TRBV7-3 to TRBJ1-5; a weak D match, TRBD1 (5 bases). The CDR3 is made up of 18 amino acids. CDR1 and CDR2 (germline): SGHTA, FQGTGA. V was clipped by 1 base and J by 0 bases, with 16 bases between them. The CDR3 reads CASSLIGARGDSNQPQHF. In DNA form, the CDR3 reads TGTGCCAGCAGCTTAATAGGAGCGCGGGGGGATAGCAATCAGCCCCAGCATTTT.

V gene TRBV7-2 combines with J gene TRBJ2-7; the match to TRBD1 covers 8 bases. CDR3 length: 15 residues. From germline, CDR1 is SGHTA and CDR2 FQGNSA. V gave up 4 bases and J gave up 4 bases; unmatched junction bases: 9. The CDR3 DNA sequence: TGTGCCAGCAGCTACTTAGACAGGGGTTCGTACGAGCAGTACTTC. Translated: CASSYLDRGSYEQYF.

This chain uses TRBV7-9 with TRBJ2-2, with TRBD1 matching over 9 bases. Germline assignment: CDR1 SEHNR and CDR2 FQNEAQ (reference sequence). This CDR3 spans 14 amino acids. Trimming removed 10 bases from V and 6 bases from J; junction bases left unmatched: 9. DNA for the CDR3: TGTGCCATCCCGACAGGGGGTTGGGCCGGGGAGCTGTTTTTT. Translated: CAIPTGGWAGELFF.

The rearrangement uses TRBV4-2 and TRBJ1-1, with 9 bases identical to TRBD1. CDR3 size: 15 residues. CDR1 is LGHNA, CDR2 YNFKEQ, per germline. V dropped 4 bases and J dropped 3; count of bases not matched to a gene: 6. The CDR3 nucleotides are TGTGCCAGCAGCCCCCCGGACAGGGGCGACACTGAAGCTTTCTTT. Amino acids: CASSPPDRGDTEAFF.

The rearrangement links TRBV7-9 to TRBJ2-1; 9 bases map to TRBD2. V dropped 5 bases and J dropped 7; count of bases not matched to a gene: 9. This CDR3 is built from 15 residues. Germline V lookup: CDR1 SEHNR, CDR2 FQNEAQ (reference sequence). This CDR3 reads CASSVSGGRMNEQFF. As DNA, the CDR3 is TGTGCCAGCAGCGTTAGCGGGGGACGAATGAATGAGCAGTTCTTC.

This chain uses TRBV6-1 with TRBJ1-6, with D possibly being TRBD1 (5 bases). The germline V and J ends were trimmed by 2 bases and 9 bases, with 5 bases remaining between them. The germline CDR1 and CDR2 sequences are MNHNS and SASEGT. This CDR3 comprises 12 residues. The chain's CDR3 is CASSERGSPLHF. CDR3 in DNA: TGTGCCAGCAGTGAAAGGGGTTCACCCCTCCACTTT.

This clone was observed a single time. DNA for the CDR3: TGTGCCAGTCAGGAGAGAAAGGGGGGGAATCGGGAGACCCAGTACTTC. Translating gives CASQERKGGNRETQYF. J is TRBJ2-5 and V is TRBV19; D might be TRBD2 (7 bases). The germline V and J ends were trimmed by 8 bases and 5 bases, with 24 bases remaining between them. The CDR3 is 16 amino acids. The germline gives CDR1 LNHDA, CDR2 SQIVND (reference sequence).

The V gene is TRBV10-3, the J gene TRBJ2-1; maybe TRBD2 (6 bases). The CDR3 is 16 amino acids. V was trimmed by 6 bases and J by 8 bases, leaving 23 bases between them. Germline CDR1 ENHRY, CDR2 SYGVKD. The CDR3 region is CAIRTPTSLSSYEQFF. DNA for the CDR3: TGTGCCATCAGAACCCCTACTAGCCTCTCAAGCTATGAGCAGTTCTTC.

The J gene is TRBJ2-7, the V gene TRBV5-1; D is ambiguous. In germline, CDR1 is SGHRS, CDR2 YFSETQ. V gave up 0 bases and J gave up 6 bases, with 13 bases separating them. The CDR3 extends over 14 amino acids. This CDR3 is CASSLDSFSVEQYF. CDR3 coding DNA: TGCGCCAGCAGCTTGGATTCCTTCTCGGTCGAGCAGTACTTC.

The chain has TRBV6-5 and TRBJ1-4, with D hard to call. There are 13 residues in the CDR3. CDR1 and CDR2 from the germline V gene are MNHEY and SVGAGI. V gave up 6 bases and J gave up 10 bases, with 15 bases separating them. The CDR3 DNA reads as TGTGCCAGCAGACCTCCAGGTCTTGGAAAACTGTTTTTT. It is translated as CASRPPGLGKLFF.

The V and J genes are TRBV28 and TRBJ1-5; a weak D match, TRBD1 (5 bases). The germline V gene has CDR1 MDHEN and CDR2 SYDVKM. This CDR3 is built from 15 residues. Trimming took 1 base from V and 5 from J, leaving 12 bases between them. The CDR3 DNA reads TGTGCCAGCAGTTTATCGACAGTCCCGGATCAGCCCCAGCATTTT. Amino acids: CASSLSTVPDQPQHF.

V is TRBV6-1 and J is TRBJ2-3; 8 bases line up with TRBD2. Germline V lookup: CDR1 MNHNS, CDR2 SASEGT. The CDR3 covers 14 residues. Trimming removed 7 bases from V and 4 bases from J; junction bases left unmatched: 7. The CDR3 bases are TGTGCCAGCATCGGGGGGGCCTGGGCAGATACGCAGTATTTT. Amino acids: CASIGGAWADTQYF.

The chain uses TRBV19 and TRBJ2-5; 7 bases agree with TRBD1. The CDR3 has 13 amino acids. J was trimmed by 4 bases and V by 5 bases; bases with no gene match: 4. The germline V gene encodes CDR1 LNHDA and CDR2 SQIVND (reference sequence). The CDR3 loop is CASSVNRGETQYF. The CDR3 DNA is TGTGCCAGTAGTGTTAACAGGGGAGAGACCCAGTACTTC.

V and J are TRBV7-8 and TRBJ2-2; maybe TRBD1 (5 bases). Germline V gene lookup returns CDR1 SGHVS and CDR2 FQNEAQ. This CDR3 contains 13 residues. V was pared by 3 bases and J by 6 bases, with 8 bases between. CDR3 sequence: CASSLDISGELFF. The CDR3 region has the DNA TGTGCCAGCAGCTTGGACATTTCCGGGGAGCTGTTTTTT.

The genes are TRBV18 and TRBJ1-3, with a tentative D call TRBD1 (6 bases). Germline lookup yields CDR1 KGHSH and CDR2 LQKENI. V was cut by 3 bases and J by 0 bases, with 15 bases left in between. The CDR3 has 17 amino acids. The CDR3 DNA is TGTGCCAGCTCACCGACGACAGGCCTTTACTCTGGAAACACCATATATTTT. Translated: CASSPTTGLYSGNTIYF.